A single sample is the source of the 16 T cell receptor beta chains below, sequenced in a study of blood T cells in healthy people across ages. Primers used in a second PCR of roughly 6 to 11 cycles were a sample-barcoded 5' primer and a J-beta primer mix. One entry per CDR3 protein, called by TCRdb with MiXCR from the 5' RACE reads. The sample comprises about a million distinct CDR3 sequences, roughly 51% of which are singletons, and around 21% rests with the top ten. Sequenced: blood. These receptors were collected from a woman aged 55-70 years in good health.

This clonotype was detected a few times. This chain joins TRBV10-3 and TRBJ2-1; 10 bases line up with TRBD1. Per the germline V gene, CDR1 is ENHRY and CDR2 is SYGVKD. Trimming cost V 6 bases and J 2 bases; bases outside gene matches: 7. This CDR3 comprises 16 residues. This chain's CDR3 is CAISPGQGNPYNEQFF. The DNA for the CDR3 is TGTGCCATCAGCCCGGGACAGGGGAATCCCTACAATGAGCAGTTCTTC.

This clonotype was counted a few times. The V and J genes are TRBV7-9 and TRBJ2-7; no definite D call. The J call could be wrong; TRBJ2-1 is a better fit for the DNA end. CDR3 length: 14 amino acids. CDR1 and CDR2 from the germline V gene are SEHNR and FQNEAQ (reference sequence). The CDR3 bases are TGTGCCAGCAGCCTAGAGTCTGTTGGCAATGAGCAGTTCTTC. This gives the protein CASSLESVGNEQFF.

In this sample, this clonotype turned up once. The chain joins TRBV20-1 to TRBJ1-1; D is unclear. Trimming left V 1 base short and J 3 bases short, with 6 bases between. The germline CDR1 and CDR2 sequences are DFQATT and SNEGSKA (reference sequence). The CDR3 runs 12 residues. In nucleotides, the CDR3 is TGCAGTGCTAGAGTTACAGACACTGAAGCTTTCTTT. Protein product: CSARVTDTEAFF.

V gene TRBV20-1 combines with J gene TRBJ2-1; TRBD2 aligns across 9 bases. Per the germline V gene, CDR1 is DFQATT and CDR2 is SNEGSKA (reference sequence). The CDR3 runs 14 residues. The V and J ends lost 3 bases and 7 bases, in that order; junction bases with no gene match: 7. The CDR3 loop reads CSARLISGRNEQFF. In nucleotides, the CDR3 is TGCAGTGCTAGGCTGATTAGCGGGAGAAATGAGCAGTTCTTC.

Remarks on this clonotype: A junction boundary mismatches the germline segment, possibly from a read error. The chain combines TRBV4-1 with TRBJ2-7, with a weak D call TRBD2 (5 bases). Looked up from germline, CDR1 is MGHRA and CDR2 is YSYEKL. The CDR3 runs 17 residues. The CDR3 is CVSSQVLGVRSSYEQYF. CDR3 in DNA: TGCGTCAGCAGCCAAGTTTTGGGAGTACGAAGCTCCTACGAGCAGTACTTC.

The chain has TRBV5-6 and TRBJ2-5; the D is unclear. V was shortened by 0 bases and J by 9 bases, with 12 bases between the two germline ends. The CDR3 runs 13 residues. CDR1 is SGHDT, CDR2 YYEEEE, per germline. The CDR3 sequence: CASSLATPRAQYF. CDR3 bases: TGTGCCAGCAGCTTGGCCACTCCTCGGGCCCAGTACTTC.

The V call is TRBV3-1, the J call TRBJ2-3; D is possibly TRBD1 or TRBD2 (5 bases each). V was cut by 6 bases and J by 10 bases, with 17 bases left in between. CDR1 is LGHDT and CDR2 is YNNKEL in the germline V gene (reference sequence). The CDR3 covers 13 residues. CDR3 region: CASSGTAAGAQYF. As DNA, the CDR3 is TGTGCCAGCAGTGGGACCGCGGCAGGTGCGCAGTATTTT.

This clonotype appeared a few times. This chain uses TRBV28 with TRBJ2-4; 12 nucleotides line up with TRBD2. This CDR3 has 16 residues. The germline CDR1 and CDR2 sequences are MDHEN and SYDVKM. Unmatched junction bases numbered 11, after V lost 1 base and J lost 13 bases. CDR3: CASSLYRTSGITQQYF. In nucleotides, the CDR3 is TGTGCCAGCAGTTTATATAGGACTAGCGGGATCACGCAGCAGTACTTC.

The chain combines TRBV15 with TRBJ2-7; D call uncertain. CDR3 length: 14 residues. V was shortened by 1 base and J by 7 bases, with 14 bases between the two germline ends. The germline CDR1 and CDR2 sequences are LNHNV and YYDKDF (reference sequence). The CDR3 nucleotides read TGTGCCACCAGCAGAGGACCAGGTTTACATGAGCAGTACTTC. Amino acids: CATSRGPGLHEQYF.

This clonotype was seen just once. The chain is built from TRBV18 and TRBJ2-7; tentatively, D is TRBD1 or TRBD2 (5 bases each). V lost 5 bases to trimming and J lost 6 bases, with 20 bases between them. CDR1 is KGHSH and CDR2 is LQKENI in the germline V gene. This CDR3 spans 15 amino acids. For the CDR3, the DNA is TGTGCCAGCTCATACTACGGGACCCAATTAAGCGAGCAGTACTTC. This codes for CASSYYGTQLSEQYF.

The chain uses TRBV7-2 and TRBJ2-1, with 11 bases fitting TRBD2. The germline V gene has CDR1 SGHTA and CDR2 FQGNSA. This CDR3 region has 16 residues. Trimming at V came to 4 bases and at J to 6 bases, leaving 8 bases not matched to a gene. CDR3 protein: CASSSRLAGTFNEQFF. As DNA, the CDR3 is TGTGCCAGCAGCTCTCGACTAGCGGGAACCTTCAATGAGCAGTTCTTC.

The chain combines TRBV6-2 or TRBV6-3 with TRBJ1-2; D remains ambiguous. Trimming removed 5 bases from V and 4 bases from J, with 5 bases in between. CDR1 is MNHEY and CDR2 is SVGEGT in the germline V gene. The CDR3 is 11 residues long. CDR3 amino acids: CASSDFYGYTF. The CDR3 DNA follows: TGTGCCAGCAGTGACTTCTATGGCTACACCTTC.

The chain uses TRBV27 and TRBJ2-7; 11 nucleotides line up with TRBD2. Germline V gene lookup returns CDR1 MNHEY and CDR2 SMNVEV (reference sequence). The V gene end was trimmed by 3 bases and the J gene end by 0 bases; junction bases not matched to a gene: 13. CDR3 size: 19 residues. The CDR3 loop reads CASSFPPGLAESRSYEQYF. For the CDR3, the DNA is TGTGCCAGCAGTTTCCCTCCGGGACTAGCGGAGTCACGCTCCTACGAGCAGTACTTC.

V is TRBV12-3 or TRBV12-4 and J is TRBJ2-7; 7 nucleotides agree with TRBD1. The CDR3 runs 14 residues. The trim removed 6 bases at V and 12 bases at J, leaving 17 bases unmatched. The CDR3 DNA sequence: TGTGCCAGCAGCCAAGAGCGGACAGGCGATGGGCGGTACTTC. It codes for CASSQERTGDGRYF.

The CDR3 DNA is TGTGCCAGCGCGCGGGGGGGACTATCCGACGAGCAGTACTTC. Residues: CASARGGLSDEQYF. The rearrangement joins TRBV12-3 or TRBV12-4 to TRBJ2-5, with 9 bases fitting TRBD2. The DNA end lines up better with TRBJ2-7; the J call may be wrong. The CDR3 runs 14 residues.

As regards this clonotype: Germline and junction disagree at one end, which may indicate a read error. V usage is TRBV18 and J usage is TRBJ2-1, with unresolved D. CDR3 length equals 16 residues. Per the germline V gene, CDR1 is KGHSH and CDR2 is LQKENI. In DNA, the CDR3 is TGTGCCAGCTCACCACGTGAACGGAGCTCCCACAATGAGCAGTTCTTC. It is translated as CASSPRERSSHNEQFF. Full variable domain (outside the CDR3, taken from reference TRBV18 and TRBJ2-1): NAGVMQNPRHLVRRRGQEARLRCSPMKGHSHVYWYRQLPEEGLKFMVYLQKENIIDESGMPKERFSAEFPKEGPSILRIQQVVRGDSAAYFCASSPRERSSHNEQFFGPGTRLTVL.